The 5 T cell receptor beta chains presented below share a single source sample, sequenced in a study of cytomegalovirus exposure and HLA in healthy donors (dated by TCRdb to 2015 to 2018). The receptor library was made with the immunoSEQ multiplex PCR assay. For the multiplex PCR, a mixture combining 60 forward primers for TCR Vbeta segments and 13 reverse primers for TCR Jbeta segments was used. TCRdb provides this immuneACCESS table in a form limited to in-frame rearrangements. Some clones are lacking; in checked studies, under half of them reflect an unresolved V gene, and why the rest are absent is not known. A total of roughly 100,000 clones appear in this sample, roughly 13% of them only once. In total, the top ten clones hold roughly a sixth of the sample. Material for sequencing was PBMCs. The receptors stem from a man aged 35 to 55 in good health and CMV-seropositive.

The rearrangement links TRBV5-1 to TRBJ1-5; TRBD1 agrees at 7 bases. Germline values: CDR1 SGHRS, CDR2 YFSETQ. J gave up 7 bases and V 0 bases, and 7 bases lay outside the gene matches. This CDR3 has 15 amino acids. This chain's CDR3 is CASSLEGGLEQPQHF. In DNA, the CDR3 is TGCGCCAGCAGCTTGGAAGGGGGCTTAGAGCAGCCCCAGCATTTT. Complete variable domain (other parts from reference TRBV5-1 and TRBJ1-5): KAGVTQTPRYLIKTRGQQVTLSCSPISGHRSVSWYQQTPGQGLQFLFEYFSETQRNKGNFPGRFSGRQFSNSRSEMNVSTLELGDSALYLCASSLEGGLEQPQHFGDGTRLSIL.

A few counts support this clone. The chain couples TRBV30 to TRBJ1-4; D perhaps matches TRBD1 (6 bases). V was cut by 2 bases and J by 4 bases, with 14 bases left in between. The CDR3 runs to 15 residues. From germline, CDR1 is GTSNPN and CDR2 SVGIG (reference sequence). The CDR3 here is CAWSKRTARNEKLFF. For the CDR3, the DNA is TGTGCCTGGAGTAAACGGACAGCCCGTAATGAAAAACTGTTTTTT.

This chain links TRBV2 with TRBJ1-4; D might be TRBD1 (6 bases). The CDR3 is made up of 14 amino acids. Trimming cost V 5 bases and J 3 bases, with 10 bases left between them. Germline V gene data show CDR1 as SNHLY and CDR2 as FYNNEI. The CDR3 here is CASSQGLANEKLFF. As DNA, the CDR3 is TGTGCCAGCAGTCAGGGGTTGGCTAATGAAAAACTGTTTTTT.

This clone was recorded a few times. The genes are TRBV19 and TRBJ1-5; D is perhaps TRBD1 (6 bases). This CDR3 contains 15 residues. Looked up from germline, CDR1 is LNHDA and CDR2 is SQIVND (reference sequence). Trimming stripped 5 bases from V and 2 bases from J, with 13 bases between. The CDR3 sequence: CASSLLTGRNQPQHF. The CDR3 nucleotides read TGTGCCAGTAGTCTCCTGACAGGCCGCAATCAGCCCCAGCATTTT.

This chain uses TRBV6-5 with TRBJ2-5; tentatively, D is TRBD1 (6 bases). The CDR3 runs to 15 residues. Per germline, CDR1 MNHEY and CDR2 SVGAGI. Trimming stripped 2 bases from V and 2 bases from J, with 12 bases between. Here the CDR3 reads CASSYQTGPQETQYF. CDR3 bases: TGTGCCAGCAGTTACCAAACAGGGCCACAAGAGACCCAGTACTTC.